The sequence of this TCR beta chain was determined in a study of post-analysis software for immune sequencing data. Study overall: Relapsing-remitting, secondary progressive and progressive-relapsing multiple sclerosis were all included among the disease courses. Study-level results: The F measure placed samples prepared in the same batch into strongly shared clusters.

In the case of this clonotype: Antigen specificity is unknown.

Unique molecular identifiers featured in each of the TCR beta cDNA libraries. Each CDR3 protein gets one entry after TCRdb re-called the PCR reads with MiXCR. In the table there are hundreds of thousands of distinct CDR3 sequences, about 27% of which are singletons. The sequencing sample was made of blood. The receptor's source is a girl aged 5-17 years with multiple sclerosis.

CDR3 nucleotides: TGTGCCAGCAGTCCTTCGGCAGGCGGACTCGCAGGACCCAACTATGGCTACACCTTC. Protein product: CASSPSAGGLAGPNYGYTF. V gene TRBV12-3 or TRBV12-4 combines with J gene TRBJ1-2; D unresolved. CDR3 length: 19 amino acids. Trimming stripped 5 bases from V and 2 bases from J, with 27 bases between.